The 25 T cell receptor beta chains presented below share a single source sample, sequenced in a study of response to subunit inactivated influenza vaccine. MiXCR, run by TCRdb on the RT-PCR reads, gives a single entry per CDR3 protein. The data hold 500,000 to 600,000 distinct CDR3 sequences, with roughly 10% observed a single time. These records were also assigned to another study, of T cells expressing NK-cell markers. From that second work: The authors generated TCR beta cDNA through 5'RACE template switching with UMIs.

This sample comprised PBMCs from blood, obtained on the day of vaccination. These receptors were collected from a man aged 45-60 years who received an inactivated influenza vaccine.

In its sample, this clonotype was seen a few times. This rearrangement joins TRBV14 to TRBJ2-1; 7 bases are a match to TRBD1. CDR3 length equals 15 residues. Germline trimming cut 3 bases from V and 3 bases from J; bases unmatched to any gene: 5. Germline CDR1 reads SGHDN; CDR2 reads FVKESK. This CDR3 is CASSHRDRDYNEQFF. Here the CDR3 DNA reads TGTGCCAGCAGCCACCGGGACAGAGACTACAATGAGCAGTTCTTC.

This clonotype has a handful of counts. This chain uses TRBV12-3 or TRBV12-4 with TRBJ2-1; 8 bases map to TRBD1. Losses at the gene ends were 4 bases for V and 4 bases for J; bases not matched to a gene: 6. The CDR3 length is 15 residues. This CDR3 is CASSYSWTGYNEQFF. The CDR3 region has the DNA TGTGCCAGCAGTTATTCCTGGACAGGGTACAATGAGCAGTTCTTC.

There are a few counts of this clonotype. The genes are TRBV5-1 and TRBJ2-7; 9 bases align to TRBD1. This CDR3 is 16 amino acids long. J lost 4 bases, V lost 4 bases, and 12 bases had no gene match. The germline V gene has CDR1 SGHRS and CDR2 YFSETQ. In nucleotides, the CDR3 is TGCGCCAGCAGCCCGGGACAGGGTAGGAGCGATTACGAGCAGTACTTC. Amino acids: CASSPGQGRSDYEQYF.

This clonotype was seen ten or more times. In DNA, the CDR3 is TGTGCCAGCAGCATAAGCGGGGGTGGGTCCTACGAGCAGTACTTC. Protein product: CASSISGGGSYEQYF. V and J are TRBV12-3 or TRBV12-4 and TRBJ2-7; 8 bases map to TRBD2. The CDR3 runs 15 residues. Losses at the gene ends were 6 bases for V and 1 base for J; bases not matched to a gene: 8.

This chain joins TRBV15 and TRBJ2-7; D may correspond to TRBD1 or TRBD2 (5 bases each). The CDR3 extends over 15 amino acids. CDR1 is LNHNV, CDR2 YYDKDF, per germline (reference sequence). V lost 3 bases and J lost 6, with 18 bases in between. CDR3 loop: CATSRAGTIYREQYF. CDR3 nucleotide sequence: TGTGCCACCAGCAGGGCCGGGACCATCTACCGCGAGCAGTACTTC.

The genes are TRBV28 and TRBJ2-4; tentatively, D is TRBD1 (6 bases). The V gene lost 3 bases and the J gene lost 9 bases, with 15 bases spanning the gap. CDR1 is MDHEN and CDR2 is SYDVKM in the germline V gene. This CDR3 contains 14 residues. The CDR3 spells CASSLGQGMGIQYF. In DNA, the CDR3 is TGTGCCAGCAGTTTGGGGCAGGGGATGGGCATTCAGTACTTC.

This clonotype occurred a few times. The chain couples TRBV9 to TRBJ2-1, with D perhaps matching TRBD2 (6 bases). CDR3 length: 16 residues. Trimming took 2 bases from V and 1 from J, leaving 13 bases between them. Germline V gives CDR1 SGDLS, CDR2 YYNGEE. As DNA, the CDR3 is TGTGCCAGCAGCGTTTTGGACTATGCATCCTACAATGAGCAGTTCTTC. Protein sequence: CASSVLDYASYNEQFF.

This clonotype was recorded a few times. The CDR3, as DNA: TGCAGTGCTAGAGGACAGGGGGCGAACACTGAAGCTTTCTTT. This codes for CSARGQGANTEAFF. This sequence joins TRBV20-1 and TRBJ1-1; 10 bases agree with TRBD1. J gave up 1 base and V 1 base, and 0 bases lay outside the gene matches. The CDR3 spans 14 residues. Germline assignment: CDR1 DFQATT and CDR2 SNEGSKA (reference sequence).

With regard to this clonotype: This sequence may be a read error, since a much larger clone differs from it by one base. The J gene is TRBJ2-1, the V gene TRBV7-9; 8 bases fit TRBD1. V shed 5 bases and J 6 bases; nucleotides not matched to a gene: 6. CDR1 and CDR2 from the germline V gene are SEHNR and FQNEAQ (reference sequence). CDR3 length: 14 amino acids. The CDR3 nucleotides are TGTGCCAGCAGCCAATCCGGGACAGGCAATGAGCAGTTCTTC. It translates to CASSQSGTGNEQFF.

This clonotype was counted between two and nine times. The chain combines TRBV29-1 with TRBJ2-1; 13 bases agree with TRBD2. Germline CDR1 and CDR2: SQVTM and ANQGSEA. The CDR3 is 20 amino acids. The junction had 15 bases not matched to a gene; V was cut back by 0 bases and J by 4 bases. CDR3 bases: TGCAGCGTTGAAGAATGGGATTGGAGGGGGACTAGCGGGATTTACAATGAGCAGTTCTTC. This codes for CSVEEWDWRGTSGIYNEQFF.

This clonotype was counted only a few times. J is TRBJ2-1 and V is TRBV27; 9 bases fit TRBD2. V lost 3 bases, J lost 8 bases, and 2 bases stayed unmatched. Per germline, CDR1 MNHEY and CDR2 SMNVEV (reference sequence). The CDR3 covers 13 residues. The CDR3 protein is CASSLIAGDEQFF. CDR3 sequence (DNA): TGTGCCAGCAGTTTGATAGCGGGAGATGAGCAGTTCTTC.

The CDR3 nucleotides read TGTGCCAGCAGCCCAATTAGCATTGCGTGGAATGAGCAGTTCTTC. Translation gives CASSPISIAWNEQFF. The chain joins TRBV5-5 to TRBJ2-1; no clear D gene. Germline CDR1 SGHKS, CDR2 YYEKEE (reference sequence). Trimming took off 4 bases at V and 7 bases at J, with 18 bases between the two ends. There are 15 residues in the CDR3. The entire variable domain, with the rest obtained from reference TRBV5-5 and TRBJ2-1, is as follows: DAGVTQSPTHLIKTRGQQVTLRCSPISGHKSVSWYQQVLGQGPQFIFQYYEKEERGRGNFPDRFSARQFPNYSSELNVNALLLGDSALYLCASSPISIAWNEQFFGPGTRLTVL.

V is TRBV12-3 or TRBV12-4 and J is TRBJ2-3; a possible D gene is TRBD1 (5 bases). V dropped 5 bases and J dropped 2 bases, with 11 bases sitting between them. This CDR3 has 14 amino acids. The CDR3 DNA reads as TGTGCCAGCAGTACCACGACAGTCACAGATACGCAGTATTTT. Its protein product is CASSTTTVTDTQYF.

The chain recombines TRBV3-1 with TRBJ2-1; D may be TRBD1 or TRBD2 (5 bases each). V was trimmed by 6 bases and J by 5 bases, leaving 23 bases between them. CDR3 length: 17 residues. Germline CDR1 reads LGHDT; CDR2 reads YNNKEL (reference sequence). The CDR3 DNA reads TGTGCCAGCAGGGGGGATTCGGGGCCACCCCTAGACAATGAGCAGTTCTTC. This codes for CASRGDSGPPLDNEQFF.

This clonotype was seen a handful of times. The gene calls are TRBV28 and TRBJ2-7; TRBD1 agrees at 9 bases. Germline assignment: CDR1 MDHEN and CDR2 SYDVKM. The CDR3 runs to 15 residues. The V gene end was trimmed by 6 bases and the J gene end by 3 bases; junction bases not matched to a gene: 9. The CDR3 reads CASSGNTGGIYEQYF. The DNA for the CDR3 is TGTGCCAGCAGCGGGAACACAGGGGGCATCTACGAGCAGTACTTC.

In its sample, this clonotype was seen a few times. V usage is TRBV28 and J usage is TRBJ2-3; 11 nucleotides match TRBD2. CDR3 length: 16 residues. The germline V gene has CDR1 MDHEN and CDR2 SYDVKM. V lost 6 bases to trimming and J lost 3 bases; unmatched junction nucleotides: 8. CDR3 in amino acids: CASSPHSGRETDTQYF. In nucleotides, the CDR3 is TGTGCCAGCAGCCCCCATAGCGGGAGGGAGACAGATACGCAGTATTTT.

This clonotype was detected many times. CDR3 DNA sequence: TGCAGCGCCACATTAGGATACCACACAGATACGCAGTATTTT. Its translation: CSATLGYHTDTQYF. The chain links TRBV29-1 to TRBJ2-3; D gene unclear. Looked up from germline, CDR1 is SQVTM and CDR2 is ANQGSEA. V was shortened by 7 bases and J by 2 bases, with 16 bases between the two germline ends. The CDR3 runs 14 residues.

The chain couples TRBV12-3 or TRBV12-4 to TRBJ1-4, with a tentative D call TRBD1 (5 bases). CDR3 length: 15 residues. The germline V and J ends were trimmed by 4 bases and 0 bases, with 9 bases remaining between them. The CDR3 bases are TGTGCCAGCAGTTGGGACGGAACAACTAATGAAAAACTGTTTTTT. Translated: CASSWDGTTNEKLFF.

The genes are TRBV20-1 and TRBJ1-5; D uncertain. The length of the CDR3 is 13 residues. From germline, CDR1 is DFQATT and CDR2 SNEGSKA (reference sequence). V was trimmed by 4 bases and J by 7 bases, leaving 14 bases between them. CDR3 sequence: CSAMWVEEQPQHF. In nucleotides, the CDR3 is TGCAGTGCTATGTGGGTGGAGGAGCAGCCCCAGCATTTT.

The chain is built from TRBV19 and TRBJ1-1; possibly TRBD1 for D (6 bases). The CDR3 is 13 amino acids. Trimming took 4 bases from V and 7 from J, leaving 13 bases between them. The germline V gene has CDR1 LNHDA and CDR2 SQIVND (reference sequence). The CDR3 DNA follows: TGTGCCAGTAGTACATCCACAGGGCTTGAAGCTTTCTTT. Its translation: CASSTSTGLEAFF. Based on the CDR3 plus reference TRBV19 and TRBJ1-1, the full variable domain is DGGITQSPKYLFRKEGQNVTLSCEQNLNHDAMYWYRQDPGQGLRLIYYSQIVNDFQKGDIAEGYSVSREKKESFPLTVTSAQKNPTAFYLCASSTSTGLEAFFGQGTRLTVV.

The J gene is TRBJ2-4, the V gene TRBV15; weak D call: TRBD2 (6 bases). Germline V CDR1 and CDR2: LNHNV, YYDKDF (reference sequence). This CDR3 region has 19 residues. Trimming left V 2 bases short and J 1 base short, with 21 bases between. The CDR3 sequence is CATSRSGTPGLSAKNIQYF. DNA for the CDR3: TGTGCCACCAGCAGATCGGGGACTCCGGGGTTGTCTGCCAAAAACATTCAGTACTTC.

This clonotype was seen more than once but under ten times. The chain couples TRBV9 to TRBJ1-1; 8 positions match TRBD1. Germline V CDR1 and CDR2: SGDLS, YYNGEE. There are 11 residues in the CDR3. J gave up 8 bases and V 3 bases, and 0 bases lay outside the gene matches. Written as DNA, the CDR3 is TGTGCCAGCAGCGGGACAGGGGAAGCTTTCTTT. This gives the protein CASSGTGEAFF.

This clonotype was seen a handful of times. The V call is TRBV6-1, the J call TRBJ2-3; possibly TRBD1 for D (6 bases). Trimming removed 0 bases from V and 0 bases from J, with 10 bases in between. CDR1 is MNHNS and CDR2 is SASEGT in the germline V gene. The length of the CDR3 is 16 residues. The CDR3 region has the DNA TGTGCCAGCAGTGAAGCGCGTGGACAGAGCACAGATACGCAGTATTTT. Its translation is CASSEARGQSTDTQYF.

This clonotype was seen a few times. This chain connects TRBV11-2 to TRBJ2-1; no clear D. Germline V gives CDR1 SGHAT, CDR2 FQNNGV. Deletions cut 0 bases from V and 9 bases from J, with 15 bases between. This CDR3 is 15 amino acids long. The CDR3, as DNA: TGTGCCAGCAGCTTAGACGCCAGGCAAATCGGTGAGCAGTTCTTC. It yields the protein CASSLDARQIGEQFF. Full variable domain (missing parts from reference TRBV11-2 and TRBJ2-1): EAGVAQSPRYKIIEKRQSVAFWCNPISGHATLYWYQQILGQGPKLLIQFQNNGVVDDSQLPKDRFSAERLKGVDSTLKIQPAKLEDSAVYLCASSLDARQIGEQFFGPGTRLTVL.

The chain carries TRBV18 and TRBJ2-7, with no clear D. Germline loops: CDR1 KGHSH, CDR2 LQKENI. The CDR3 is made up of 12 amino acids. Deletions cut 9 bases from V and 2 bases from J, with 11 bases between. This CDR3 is CASSGATYEQYF. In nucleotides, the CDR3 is TGTGCCAGTTCAGGAGCCACCTACGAGCAGTACTTC.